This entry lists 26 T cell receptor beta chains sequenced from one sample in a study of identical twins. TCRdb itself ran the 5' RACE reads through MiXCR, one entry per CDR3 protein. Here the sample spans hundreds of thousands of distinct CDR3 sequences, under 9% being singletons. These data were also filed under a second study, of yellow fever vaccine responses in identical twins.

Specimen: PBMCs. These receptors were obtained from a woman between 18 and 29 years old in good health.

This clonotype has more than one count but fewer than ten. The genes are TRBV28 and TRBJ2-5, with 14 positions matching TRBD2. Germline CDR1 and CDR2: MDHEN and SYDVKM. The trim removed 9 bases at V and 5 bases at J, leaving 5 bases unmatched. The CDR3 covers 14 residues. CDR3 protein: CASGTSGRRETQYF. CDR3 in DNA: TGTGCCAGTGGGACTAGCGGGAGACGTGAGACCCAGTACTTC.

V and J are TRBV6-2 or TRBV6-3 and TRBJ2-1, with 9 bases that match TRBD2. Germline values: CDR1 MNHEY, CDR2 SVGEGT. The CDR3 sequence is 17 residues long. The junction had 12 bases not matched to a gene; V was cut back by 0 bases and J by 9 bases. The CDR3 sequence is CASSYSKRAGGSGEQFF. CDR3 in DNA: TGTGCCAGCAGTTACTCGAAGAGAGCGGGAGGATCGGGTGAGCAGTTCTTC.

The V gene is TRBV7-2, the J gene TRBJ1-2, with unresolved D. The CDR3 has 13 amino acids. Germline V gene lookup returns CDR1 SGHTA and CDR2 FQGNSA. The V end lost 2 bases, the J end lost 7 bases, and 11 bases lay between the germline ends. CDR3 loop: CASSLFDPIGYTF. Written as DNA, the CDR3 is TGTGCCAGCAGCTTATTTGATCCCATTGGCTACACCTTC.

This clonotype was detected ten times or more. V usage is TRBV20-1 and J usage is TRBJ2-7, with 7 bases that match TRBD2. The length of the CDR3 is 15 residues. Germline values: CDR1 DFQATT, CDR2 SNEGSKA (reference sequence). Trimming cost V 0 bases and J 2 bases; bases outside gene matches: 7. The CDR3 nucleotides read TGCAGTGCTAGAGATGGGCCGGGAGGAACCTACGAGCAGTACTTC. This translates into CSARDGPGGTYEQYF.

This clonotype has only a few counts. The chain links TRBV3-1 to TRBJ2-2; TRBD2 aligns across 13 bases. The CDR3 length is 16 residues. Looked up from germline, CDR1 is LGHDT and CDR2 is YNNKEL (reference sequence). The V segment lost 4 bases and the J segment 6 bases; nucleotides outside the gene matches: 5. CDR3 amino acids: CASSLRLAGGSGELFF. The CDR3 nucleotides are TGTGCCAGCAGCCTACGACTAGCGGGGGGCTCCGGGGAGCTGTTTTTT.

This clonotype was detected only a few times. The chain is built from TRBV20-1 and TRBJ2-7; TRBD1 aligns across 8 bases. There are 12 residues in the CDR3. CDR1 and CDR2 (germline): DFQATT, SNEGSKA (reference sequence). V shed 5 bases, J shed 3 bases, and the junction held 3 bases outside the gene matches. Written as DNA, the CDR3 is TGCAGTGCTCTACAGGGGGTCTACGAGCAGTACTTC. Its translation: CSALQGVYEQYF.

There are a few counts of this clonotype. DNA for the CDR3: TGTGCCAGCAGCTTTCAGACTGAAGCTTTCTTT. Translated, it gives CASSFQTEAFF. J is TRBJ1-1 and V is TRBV7-2; D gene ambiguous. Germline V gene sequence: CDR1 SGHTA, CDR2 FQGNSA. The CDR3 extends over 11 amino acids. The V end lost 3 bases, the J end lost 5 bases, and 4 bases lay between the germline ends.

This clonotype occurred a few times. A junction end diverges from the germline sequence, so it may reflect a read error. This chain uses TRBV7-7 with TRBJ2-2; D gene ambiguous. Germline CDR1 and CDR2: SSHAT and FNYEAQ (reference sequence). The length of the CDR3 is 13 residues. The CDR3 bases are TGTGCTAGCAGTAGAGGACCCACCGGGGAGCTGTTTTTT. This codes for CASSRGPTGELFF. Drawing the rest from reference TRBV7-7 and TRBJ2-2, the complete variable domain is GAGVSQSPRYKVTKRGQDVTLRCDPISSHATLYWYQQALGQGPEFLTYFNYEAQPDKSGLPSDRFSAERPEGSISTLTIQRTEQRDSAMYRCASSRGPTGELFFGEGSRLTVL.

The chain employs TRBV15 and TRBJ2-7, with 14 bases lining up with TRBD2. The CDR3 is made up of 19 amino acids. J was trimmed by 6 bases and V by 3 bases; bases with no gene match: 16. Germline V gene sequence: CDR1 LNHNV, CDR2 YYDKDF (reference sequence). This CDR3 reads CATSRLPAGLAGVESEQYF. The CDR3 DNA reads TGTGCCACCAGCAGGCTCCCCGCGGGACTAGCGGGAGTAGAGAGCGAGCAGTACTTC.

This clonotype was counted at least ten times. The CDR3 region has the DNA TGTGCCAGCAGCCCAGGGGGCGGTAGCTCCTACAATGAGCAGTTCTTC. Protein sequence: CASSPGGGSSYNEQFF. This chain links TRBV13 with TRBJ2-1; 8 bases map to TRBD1. J lost 0 bases, V lost 5 bases, and 6 bases had no gene match. This CDR3 spans 16 amino acids. Germline CDR1 reads PRHDT; CDR2 reads FYEKMQ (reference sequence).

This clonotype was seen ten or more times. The chain uses TRBV12-3 or TRBV12-4 and TRBJ2-3; maybe TRBD1 (5 bases). The V end lost 6 bases, the J end lost 2 bases, and 12 bases lay between the germline ends. The CDR3 is 14 residues long. The CDR3 protein is CASSRRQLTDTQYF. The CDR3 nucleotides are TGTGCCAGCAGCCGACGACAGCTCACAGATACGCAGTATTTT.

This clonotype has only a few counts. The chain is built from TRBV30 and TRBJ2-5, with 8 bases fitting TRBD2. V was clipped by 2 bases and J by 5 bases; unmatched bases: 13. The germline V gene encodes CDR1 GTSNPN and CDR2 SVGIG (reference sequence). There are 16 residues in the CDR3. The CDR3: CAWSIPRGGPGETQYF. The CDR3 coding sequence is TGTGCCTGGAGTATACCACGGGGGGGCCCTGGGGAGACCCAGTACTTC.

This chain connects TRBV4-2 to TRBJ2-5; 8 bases line up with TRBD2. Per germline, CDR1 LGHNA and CDR2 YNFKEQ. V was pared by 1 base and J by 7 bases, with 8 bases of the junction left unmatched. This CDR3 has 15 amino acids. The CDR3 loop reads CASSQALESGGTQYF. CDR3 nucleotide sequence: TGTGCCAGCAGCCAAGCTTTGGAAAGCGGGGGGACCCAGTACTTC.

This clonotype was seen a few times. The chain is built from TRBV5-1 and TRBJ2-3, with 8 positions matching TRBD2. V was pared by 7 bases and J by 3 bases, with 13 bases of the junction left unmatched. Germline values: CDR1 SGHRS, CDR2 YFSETQ. The CDR3 contains 16 residues. CDR3: CASRNTLLAVTDTQYF. CDR3 nucleotides: TGCGCCAGCCGAAACACCCTACTAGCGGTAACAGATACGCAGTATTTT.

This sequence joins TRBV12-3 or TRBV12-4 and TRBJ2-1, with 10 bases matching TRBD2. The length of the CDR3 is 15 residues. J was trimmed by 0 bases and V by 6 bases; bases with no gene match: 2. The CDR3 region is CASRVAGGSYNEQFF. CDR3 in DNA: TGTGCCAGCAGAGTAGCGGGAGGCTCCTACAATGAGCAGTTCTTC.

This clonotype was detected only a few times. The CDR3 region is CAISESGRGSNEQYF. Written as DNA, the CDR3 is TGTGCCATCAGTGAGTCAGGCAGGGGAAGTAACGAGCAGTACTTC. V gene TRBV10-3 combines with J gene TRBJ2-7; tentative D call: TRBD1 (6 bases). The CDR3 sequence is 15 residues long. From germline, CDR1 is ENHRY and CDR2 SYGVKD. Trimming stripped 0 bases from V and 5 bases from J, with 14 bases between.

This clonotype was seen repeatedly, ten times or more. The V gene is TRBV7-9, the J gene TRBJ1-2; D uncertain. Germline values: CDR1 SEHNR, CDR2 FQNEAQ (reference sequence). CDR3 size: 12 residues. The ends were cut back, 0 bases at V and 4 bases at J, with 3 bases in the middle. The CDR3 reads CASSLAVYGYTF. CDR3 DNA: TGTGCCAGCAGCTTAGCAGTCTATGGCTACACCTTC.

This clonotype was observed many times. This chain connects TRBV5-6 to TRBJ2-3; weak D call: TRBD1 (6 bases). The CDR3 has 14 amino acids. The germline CDR1 and CDR2 sequences are SGHDT and YYEEEE. V was cut by 5 bases and J by 1 base, with 11 bases left in between. CDR3: CASRKNRGTDTQYF. For the CDR3, the DNA is TGTGCCAGCAGGAAGAACAGGGGCACAGATACGCAGTATTTT.

The V call is TRBV27, the J call TRBJ2-1; 9 bases are shared with TRBD1. The CDR3 is 14 amino acids. Germline V gene data show CDR1 as MNHEY and CDR2 as SMNVEV (reference sequence). J gave up 13 bases and V 7 bases, and 14 bases lay outside the gene matches. The CDR3 loop is CASTDRGSSPLQFF. The CDR3 nucleotides read TGTGCCAGCACCGACAGGGGGTCCTCCCCGCTCCAGTTCTTC.

This clonotype was seen at least ten times. The genes are TRBV12-3 or TRBV12-4 and TRBJ1-5; possibly TRBD1 for D (6 bases). Between the trimmed V and J ends, which lost 4 bases and 5 bases, there was a span of 12 bases. This CDR3 is built from 14 residues. The CDR3 nucleotides read TGTGCCAGCAGTTACGGGGGCTGGGATCAGCCCCAGCATTTT. Protein product: CASSYGGWDQPQHF.

This clonotype was recorded many times. J is TRBJ2-7 and V is TRBV29-1; possibly TRBD1 for D (7 bases). Germline CDR1 SQVTM, CDR2 ANQGSEA. Trimming removed 7 bases from V and 3 bases from J, with 10 bases in between. The CDR3 length is 11 residues. As DNA, the CDR3 is TGCAGCGCAGGGGGGATCTACGAGCAGTACTTC. Its protein is CSAGGIYEQYF.

This clonotype occurred many times. This chain links TRBV9 with TRBJ2-7; no reliable D call. Germline-derived CDR1 and CDR2 are SGDLS and YYNGEE. The CDR3 consists of 15 residues. V gave up 0 bases and J gave up 3 bases, with 13 bases separating them. CDR3 bases: TGTGCCAGCAGCGTAGGGCGCGCCCCAGACTACGAGCAGTACTTC. Protein sequence: CASSVGRAPDYEQYF.

The table lists this clonotype with a few counts. The chain carries TRBV7-3 and TRBJ2-3; D remains ambiguous. V was clipped by 5 bases and J by 5 bases, with 11 bases between them. This CDR3 is 13 amino acids long. CDR1 and CDR2 from the germline V gene are SGHTA and FQGTGA. The CDR3, as DNA: TGTGCCAGCAGCAAAACTACCGGAGATACGCAGTATTTT. Translation: CASSKTTGDTQYF.

This clonotype has a count of ten or more. J is TRBJ2-1 and V is TRBV10-3, with TRBD2 identical over 11 bases. J lost 6 bases, V lost 8 bases, and 6 bases had no gene match. The CDR3 is 14 amino acids. Germline loops: CDR1 ENHRY, CDR2 SYGVKD. Here the CDR3 reads CAISSGRNINEQFF. The CDR3 nucleotides read TGTGCCATCTCTAGCGGGAGGAATATCAATGAGCAGTTCTTC.

The rearrangement links TRBV7-8 to TRBJ2-3; 7 bases fit TRBD2. The germline gives CDR1 SGHVS, CDR2 FQNEAQ. V shed 1 base and J 0 bases; nucleotides not matched to a gene: 4. This CDR3 is built from 16 residues. CDR3 region: CASSLVGSGSTDTQYF. The CDR3 region has the DNA TGTGCCAGCAGCTTAGTTGGTAGCGGGAGCACAGATACGCAGTATTTT.

This clonotype has only a few counts. The chain couples TRBV5-4 to TRBJ2-3; 9 nucleotides agree with TRBD1. Trimming cost V 0 bases and J 5 bases; bases outside gene matches: 10. CDR1 is SGHNT and CDR2 is YYREEE in the germline V gene (reference sequence). This CDR3 region has 17 residues. The CDR3 coding sequence is TGTGCCAGCAGCTTGGGTGGGGTACAGGGGGCTGGAGATACGCAGTATTTT. Protein: CASSLGGVQGAGDTQYF.